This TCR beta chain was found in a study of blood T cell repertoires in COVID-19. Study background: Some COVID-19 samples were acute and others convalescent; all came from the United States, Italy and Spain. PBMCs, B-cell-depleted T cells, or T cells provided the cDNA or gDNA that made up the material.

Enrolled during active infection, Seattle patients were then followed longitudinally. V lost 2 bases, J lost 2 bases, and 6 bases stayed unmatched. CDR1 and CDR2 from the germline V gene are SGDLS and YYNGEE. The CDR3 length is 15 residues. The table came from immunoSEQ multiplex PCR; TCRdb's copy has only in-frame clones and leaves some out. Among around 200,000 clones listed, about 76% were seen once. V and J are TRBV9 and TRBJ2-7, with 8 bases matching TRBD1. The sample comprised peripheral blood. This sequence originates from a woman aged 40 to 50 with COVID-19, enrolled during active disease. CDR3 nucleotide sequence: TGTGCCAGCAGCGTCCACGACAGGGGACCCTACGAGCAGTACTTC. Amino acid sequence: CASSVHDRGPYEQYF.